Each of the 32 T cell receptor beta chains below was sequenced from the same sample in a study of blood T cells in healthy people across ages. A J-beta primer mix and a sample-barcoded 5' primer were used in a second PCR of about 7 to 12 cycles. Using its own MiXCR run on the 5' RACE reads, TCRdb lists one record per CDR3 protein. In the table there are about 580,000 distinct CDR3 sequences, about 45% of which are singletons. What was sequenced was blood. These receptor sequences come from an elderly man in good health.

The chain links TRBV3-1 to TRBJ2-1; 11 nucleotides match TRBD2. From germline, CDR1 is LGHDT and CDR2 YNNKEL (reference sequence). The trim removed 4 bases at V and 4 bases at J, leaving 6 bases unmatched. CDR3 length: 16 residues. The CDR3 reads CASSPTGTSGYNEQFF. CDR3 nucleotide sequence: TGTGCCAGCAGCCCTACCGGGACTAGCGGATACAATGAGCAGTTCTTC.

In this sample, this clonotype turned up a few times. V gene TRBV12-3 or TRBV12-4 combines with J gene TRBJ1-2, with a weak D call TRBD1 (6 bases). Trimming took off 6 bases at V and 4 bases at J, with 12 bases between the two ends. CDR3 size: 13 residues. CDR3 sequence reads: CASSLGTRYGYTF. DNA of the CDR3: TGTGCCAGCAGCCTCGGGACACGCTATGGCTACACCTTC.

The table lists this clonotype with a few counts. The rearrangement uses TRBV28 and TRBJ2-3; D is ambiguous. The CDR3 runs to 13 residues. The ends were cut back, 7 bases at V and 0 bases at J, with 8 bases in the middle. Germline V lookup: CDR1 MDHEN, CDR2 SYDVKM. DNA of the CDR3: TGTGCCAGCAAGACTCCGAGCACAGATACGCAGTATTTT. Translated: CASKTPSTDTQYF.

Comment on this clonotype: Being one base from a much bigger clone, this may be a read error. This rearrangement joins TRBV9 to TRBJ2-2; 7 bases agree with TRBD1. V shed 5 bases and J 4 bases; nucleotides not matched to a gene: 2. The length of the CDR3 is 13 residues. Germline loops: CDR1 SGDLS, CDR2 YYNGEE. The CDR3 region is CASRGQSTGELFF. As DNA, the CDR3 is TGTGCCAGCAGGGGACAGAGCACCGGGGAGCTGTTTTTT.

The chain couples TRBV6-2 or TRBV6-3 to TRBJ2-7; possibly TRBD2 for D (9 bases). CDR1 and CDR2 from the germline V gene are MNHEY and SVGEGT. The V gene lost 10 bases and the J gene lost 7 bases, with 38 bases spanning the gap. The CDR3 length is 19 residues. CDR3 sequence (DNA): TGTGCCAACCCGGACAGGGAACGGGCGACTAGCGGCTTCTACAATGAGCAGTACTTC. It is translated as CANPDRERATSGFYNEQYF.

Details on this clonotype: This could be a read error, since a much larger clone is one nucleotide away. V gene TRBV6-5 combines with J gene TRBJ2-7; a possible D gene is TRBD2 (7 bases). This CDR3 is built from 16 residues. Germline V gene sequence: CDR1 MNHEY, CDR2 SVGAGI. In DNA form, the CDR3 reads TGTGCCAGCAGTTACCCGGGCAGGGGAGGGACCTACGAGCGGTACTTC. It specifies CASSYPGRGGTYERYF.

This chain links TRBV4-2 with TRBJ2-7; D uncertain. Trimming removed 3 bases from V and 6 bases from J, with 12 bases in between. CDR3 length: 13 amino acids. From germline, CDR1 is LGHNA and CDR2 YNFKEQ. The CDR3 DNA is TGTGCCAGCAGCCAGGTCCGCGCTGGCGAGCAGTACTTC. This translates into CASSQVRAGEQYF.

About this clonotype itself: This may arise from a read error, as a much more abundant clone is one base away. The V gene is TRBV29-1, the J gene TRBJ2-5; D remains ambiguous. The DNA matches TRBJ2-1 better at its end, which makes the J call doubtful. Germline V gene sequence: CDR1 SQVTM, CDR2 ANQGSEA. The CDR3 consists of 12 residues. CDR3 sequence reads: CSVAHGEETQFF. The CDR3 coding sequence is TGCAGCGTTGCACACGGAGAAGAGACCCAGTTCTTC.

The chain uses TRBV6-2 or TRBV6-3 and TRBJ2-1, with TRBD2 matching 9 bases. The CDR3 sequence is 15 residues long. Germline CDR1 MNHEY, CDR2 SVGEGT. V trimming: 7 bases; J trimming: 7 bases; junction bases outside the gene matches: 11. CDR3 residues: CASTYGRLAVNEQFF. In nucleotides, the CDR3 is TGTGCCAGCACCTACGGGAGACTAGCGGTGAATGAGCAGTTCTTC.

V is TRBV7-2 and J is TRBJ1-4; the D is unclear. This CDR3 is built from 16 residues. CDR1 and CDR2 (germline): SGHTA, FQGNSA. V lost 3 bases to trimming and J lost 0 bases, with 11 bases between them. This CDR3 reads CASSFGRIATNEKLFF. Written as DNA, the CDR3 is TGTGCCAGCAGCTTCGGACGGATAGCAACTAATGAAAAACTGTTTTTT.

This clonotype was seen only once. The J gene is TRBJ1-1, the V gene TRBV6-5; D is uncertain. This CDR3 contains 13 residues. Germline CDR1 and CDR2: MNHEY and SVGAGI. Deletions cut 6 bases from V and 1 base from J, with 9 bases between. CDR3 sequence: CASSDWQNTEAFF. In nucleotides, the CDR3 is TGTGCCAGCAGCGACTGGCAGAACACTGAAGCTTTCTTT.

J is TRBJ2-5 and V is TRBV3-1; D call uncertain. Per germline, CDR1 LGHDT and CDR2 YNNKEL (reference sequence). The CDR3 runs to 14 residues. Deletions cut 1 base from V and 3 bases from J, with 9 bases between. The CDR3 reads CASSQGSGKETQYF. The CDR3 DNA follows: TGTGCCAGCAGCCAAGGGTCAGGCAAAGAGACCCAGTACTTC.

The chain employs TRBV28 and TRBJ1-5; weak D call: TRBD1 (5 bases). The CDR3 spans 17 residues. Trimming took off 11 bases at V and 6 bases at J, with 29 bases between the two ends. Germline loops: CDR1 MDHEN, CDR2 SYDVKM. The CDR3 region is CAGLPHADSNRFQPQHF. CDR3 bases: TGTGCCGGCCTTCCTCATGCCGACAGCAATCGATTTCAGCCCCAGCATTTT.

This rearrangement joins TRBV7-9 to TRBJ2-3; a weak D match, TRBD1 (5 bases). Germline assignment: CDR1 SEHNR and CDR2 FQNEAQ (reference sequence). CDR3 length: 15 amino acids. V was cut by 2 bases and J by 0 bases, with 9 bases left in between. The CDR3: CASSLRGDSTDTQYF. CDR3 DNA: TGTGCCAGCAGCTTAAGGGGTGATAGCACAGATACGCAGTATTTT.

The genes are TRBV9 and TRBJ2-1; D is possibly TRBD1 (7 bases). CDR3 length equals 19 residues. Trimming left V 1 base short and J 5 bases short, with 25 bases between. Germline-derived CDR1 and CDR2 are SGDLS and YYNGEE. The DNA for the CDR3 is TGTGCCAGCAGCGTAACCAGGGGGGATGGGCGGGAACTCGACAATGAGCAGTTCTTC. Translated, it gives CASSVTRGDGRELDNEQFF.

This clonotype was seen only a few times. This chain joins TRBV4-2 and TRBJ2-7; D unclear. This CDR3 has 14 amino acids. Trimming shortened V by 0 bases and J by 2 bases, and 8 bases separated the two germline ends. Germline CDR1 and CDR2: LGHNA and YNFKEQ. The CDR3 coding sequence is TGTGCCAGCAGCCAAGAGGTCGACACCTACGAGCAGTACTTC. It encodes CASSQEVDTYEQYF.

Concerning this clonotype itself: A much larger clone differs by one base, so this may be a read error. The V and J genes are TRBV10-3 and TRBJ2-1, with 7 bases fitting TRBD1. The CDR3 totals 13 residues. Trimming removed 3 bases from V and 13 bases from J; junction bases left unmatched: 9. Germline CDR1 reads ENHRY; CDR2 reads SYGVKD. Written as DNA, the CDR3 is TGTGCCATCAGTGAAGGGACAGCTGCGACCCAGTTCTTC. Residues: CAISEGTAATQFF.

The chain couples TRBV5-1 to TRBJ2-1; 9 positions match TRBD1. The CDR3 has 15 residues. CDR1 SGHRS and CDR2 YFSETQ come from the germline V gene. Trimming cost V 2 bases and J 7 bases; bases outside gene matches: 7. The CDR3 DNA reads TGCGCCAGCAGCTTAGGGACAGGGCAATTGAATGAGCAGTTCTTC. Translated, it gives CASSLGTGQLNEQFF.

The chain recombines TRBV29-1 with TRBJ1-2; D remains unclear. The CDR3 length is 11 residues. With 2 bases removed from V and 0 bases from J, the gap between germline ends came to 1 base. Germline V lookup: CDR1 SQVTM, CDR2 ANQGSEA. Here the CDR3 DNA reads TGCAGCGTTGAATCTAACTATGGCTACACCTTC. Protein sequence: CSVESNYGYTF.

This clonotype has a handful of counts. The chain uses TRBV4-3 and TRBJ2-3; a possible D gene is TRBD2 (5 bases). CDR3 size: 16 residues. Trimming shortened V by 0 bases and J by 0 bases, and 10 bases separated the two germline ends. Germline CDR1 is LGHNA and CDR2 is YSLEER. CDR3 residues: CASSQDLATSTDTQYF. CDR3 nucleotide sequence: TGCGCCAGCAGCCAAGATCTAGCAACTAGCACAGATACGCAGTATTTT.

This CDR3 is CATSRLSGRSETQYF. The DNA for the CDR3 is TGTGCCACCAGTCGACTTAGCGGGAGGTCAGAGACCCAGTACTTC. V and J are TRBV24-1 and TRBJ2-5, with 10 bases identical to TRBD2. The CDR3 extends over 15 amino acids. After removal of 6 bases from V and 4 bases from J, the junction contained 7 bases not matched to a gene. CDR1 and CDR2 (germline): KGHDR, SFDVKD.

V gene TRBV10-3 combines with J gene TRBJ2-5, with D unclear. CDR3 size: 14 residues. V lost 4 bases, J lost 1 base, and 10 bases lay in between. CDR1 ENHRY and CDR2 SYGVKD come from the germline V gene. Written as DNA, the CDR3 is TGTGCCATCAGTGCGACGGCAGCCCAAGAGACCCAGTACTTC. Its translation: CAISATAAQETQYF.

The chain has TRBV6-5 and TRBJ2-7; perhaps D is TRBD1 or TRBD2 (6 bases each). Germline assignment: CDR1 MNHEY and CDR2 SVGAGI. The CDR3 runs to 16 residues. Trimming removed 1 base from V and 7 bases from J, with 20 bases in between. The CDR3 sequence is CASSYFRGQTLREQYF. The DNA of the CDR3 is TGTGCCAGCAGTTACTTCCGGGGGCAGACCTTGAGGGAGCAGTACTTC.

In this sample, this clonotype turned up a few times. CDR3 loop: CASRIQGTDTQYF. For the CDR3, the DNA is TGTGCCAGCAGAATTCAGGGGACAGATACGCAGTATTTT. The rearrangement uses TRBV27 and TRBJ2-3; D perhaps matches TRBD1 (6 bases). The CDR3 extends over 13 amino acids. V lost 6 bases and J lost 3, with 10 bases in between. CDR1 is MNHEY and CDR2 is SMNVEV in the germline V gene (reference sequence).

This clonotype was seen a handful of times. This chain links TRBV12-3 or TRBV12-4 with TRBJ1-4, with a weak D call TRBD1 (6 bases). The CDR3 spans 13 residues. Trimming stripped 6 bases from V and 7 bases from J, with 12 bases between. In nucleotides, the CDR3 is TGTGCCAGCAGGGACAGTTCTTCTGAAAAACTGTTTTTT. Translating gives CASRDSSSEKLFF.

The chain uses TRBV20-1 and TRBJ2-7; D gene unclear. V was pared by 0 bases and J by 3 bases, with 6 bases between. Germline-derived CDR1 and CDR2 are DFQATT and SNEGSKA (reference sequence). The CDR3 totals 12 residues. CDR3 loop: CSARDANYEQYF. The CDR3 DNA reads TGCAGTGCTAGAGATGCCAACTACGAGCAGTACTTC.

The chain uses TRBV2 and TRBJ2-3; the D is unclear. The germline V gene has CDR1 SNHLY and CDR2 FYNNEI. The CDR3 is 14 amino acids. V lost 6 bases and J 2 bases, leaving 12 bases between the germline ends. CDR3 in amino acids: CASSLGSDTDTQYF. The CDR3 nucleotides read TGTGCCAGCAGCCTCGGGTCAGACACAGATACGCAGTATTTT. The whole variable domain, filled in from reference TRBV2 and TRBJ2-3, reads EPEVTQTPSHQVTQMGQEVILRCVPISNHLYFYWYRQILGQKVEFLVSFYNNEISEKSEIFDDQFSVERPDGSNFTLKIRSTKLEDSAMYFCASSLGSDTDTQYFGPGTRLTVL.

The J gene is TRBJ2-3, the V gene TRBV5-1; possible D gene TRBD2, 5 bases. The CDR3 is 14 amino acids. The germline V gene has CDR1 SGHRS and CDR2 YFSETQ. Trimming removed 1 base at V and 6 bases at J, with 12 bases between. CDR3 protein: CASSLLTGEDTQYF. As DNA, the CDR3 is TGCGCCAGCAGCTTGTTGACCGGGGAGGATACGCAGTATTTT.

The V and J genes are TRBV5-1 and TRBJ1-1, with D hard to call. The germline CDR1 and CDR2 sequences are SGHRS and YFSETQ. This CDR3 is 13 amino acids long. The V end lost 0 bases, the J end lost 5 bases, and 8 bases lay between the germline ends. CDR3 region: CASSLEVGTEAFF. The CDR3 nucleotides are TGCGCCAGCAGCTTGGAGGTCGGGACTGAAGCTTTCTTT.

The chain carries TRBV9 and TRBJ1-2; possible D gene TRBD1, 6 bases. The CDR3 sequence is 14 residues long. Germline CDR1 SGDLS, CDR2 YYNGEE. V lost 4 bases and J lost 5, with 15 bases in between. CDR3 DNA sequence: TGTGCCAGCAGCAGGGACACCATGGCGTATGGCTACACCTTC. This encodes CASSRDTMAYGYTF.

This clonotype was found a few times. The V and J genes are TRBV7-2 and TRBJ1-6; D unresolved. CDR1 is SGHTA and CDR2 is FQGNSA in the germline V gene. Trimming removed 2 bases from V and 7 bases from J, with 9 bases in between. The CDR3 runs 14 residues. The CDR3 nucleotides read TGTGCCAGCAGCTTAAGGCGGACCAATTCACCCCTCCACTTT. Translation: CASSLRRTNSPLHF. The complete variable domain, with remaining parts taken from reference TRBV7-2 and TRBJ1-6, reads GAGVSQSPSNKVTEKGKDVELRCDPISGHTALYWYRQSLGQGLEFLIYFQGNSAPDKSGLPSDRFSAERTGGSVSTLTIQRTQQEDSAVYLCASSLRRTNSPLHFGNGTRLTVT.

Only a few counts were recorded for this clonotype. The chain carries TRBV28 and TRBJ2-3; D may be TRBD2 (6 bases). The germline CDR1 and CDR2 sequences are MDHEN and SYDVKM. Trimming left V 1 base short and J 4 bases short, with 12 bases between. This CDR3 spans 15 amino acids. The DNA of the CDR3 is TGTGCCAGCAGTTTATTTTTCGGGACTTCAGATACGCAGTATTTT. Protein sequence: CASSLFFGTSDTQYF.